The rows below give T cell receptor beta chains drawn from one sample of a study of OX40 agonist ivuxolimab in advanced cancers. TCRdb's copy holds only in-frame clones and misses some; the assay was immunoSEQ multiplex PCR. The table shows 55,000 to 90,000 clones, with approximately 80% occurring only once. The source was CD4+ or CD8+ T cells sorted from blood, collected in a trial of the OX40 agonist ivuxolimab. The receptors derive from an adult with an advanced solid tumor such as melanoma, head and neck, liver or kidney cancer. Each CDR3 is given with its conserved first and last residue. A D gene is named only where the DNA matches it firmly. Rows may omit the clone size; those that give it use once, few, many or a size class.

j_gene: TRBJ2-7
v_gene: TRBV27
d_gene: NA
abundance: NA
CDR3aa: CATGASAAYEQYF
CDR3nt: TGTGCCACCGGGGCCTCGGCGGCCTACGAGCAGTACTTC

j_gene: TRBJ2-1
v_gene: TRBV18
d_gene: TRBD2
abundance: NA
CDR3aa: CASSPPGTSVNEQFF
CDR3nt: TGTGCCAGCTCACCCCCCGGGACTAGCGTCAATGAGCAGTTCTTC

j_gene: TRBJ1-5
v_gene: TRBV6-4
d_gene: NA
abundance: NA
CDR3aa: CASSDSPGGNQPQHF
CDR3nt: TGTGCCAGCAGTGACTCCCCAGGAGGCAATCAGCCCCAGCATTTT

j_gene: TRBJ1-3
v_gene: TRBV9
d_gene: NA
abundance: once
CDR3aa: CASSTLRANTIYF
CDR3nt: TGTGCCAGCAGCACCCTGAGAGCAAACACCATATATTTT

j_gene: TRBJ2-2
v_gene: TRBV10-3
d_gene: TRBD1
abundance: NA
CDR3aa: CAIRAGTGKNTGELFF
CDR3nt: TGTGCCATCAGAGCCGGGACAGGGAAGAACACCGGGGAGCTGTTTTTT

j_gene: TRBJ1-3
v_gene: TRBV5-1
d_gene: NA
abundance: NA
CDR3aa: CASSLEGGDGNTIYF
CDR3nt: TGCGCCAGCAGCCTGGAAGGGGGTGATGGAAACACCATATATTTT

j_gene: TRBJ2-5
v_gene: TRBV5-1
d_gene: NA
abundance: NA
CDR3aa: CASSLRSGLGERETQYF
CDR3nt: TGCGCCAGCAGCTTGAGGTCAGGGCTGGGGGAACGGGAGACCCAGTACTTC

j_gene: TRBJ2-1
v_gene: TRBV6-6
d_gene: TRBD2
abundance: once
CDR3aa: CASSTRLAGGYNEQFF
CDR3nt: TGTGCCAGCAGTACGCGGCTAGCGGGGGGCTACAATGAGCAGTTCTTC

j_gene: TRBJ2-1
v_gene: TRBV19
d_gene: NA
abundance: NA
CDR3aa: CASRLHEGYEQFF
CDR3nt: TGTGCCAGTAGGTTGCACGAGGGCTATGAGCAGTTCTTC

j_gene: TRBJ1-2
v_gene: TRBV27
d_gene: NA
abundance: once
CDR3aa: CASSTHPGASYGYTF
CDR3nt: TGTGCCAGCAGTACCCACCCAGGGGCCTCCTATGGCTACACCTTC

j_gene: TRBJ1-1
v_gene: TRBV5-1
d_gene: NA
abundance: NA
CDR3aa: CASSRIGVNTEAFF
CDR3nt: TGCGCCAGCAGCCGCATCGGGGTGAACACTGAAGCTTTCTTT

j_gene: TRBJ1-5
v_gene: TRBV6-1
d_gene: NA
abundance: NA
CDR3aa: CASSELGGPAQPQHF
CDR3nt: TGTGCCAGCAGTGAACTTGGGGGGCCGGCTCAGCCCCAGCATTTT

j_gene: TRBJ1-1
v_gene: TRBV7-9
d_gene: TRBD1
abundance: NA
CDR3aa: CASSRQGGTEAFF
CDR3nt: TGTGCCAGCAGCCGACAGGGAGGGACTGAAGCTTTCTTT

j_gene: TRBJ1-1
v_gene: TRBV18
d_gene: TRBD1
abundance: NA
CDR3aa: CASSPTQGLSGTEAFF
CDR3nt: TGTGCCAGCTCTCCAACACAGGGGCTGAGCGGCACTGAAGCTTTCTTT

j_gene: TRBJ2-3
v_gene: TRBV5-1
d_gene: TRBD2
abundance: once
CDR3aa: CASSLAGGASTDTQYF
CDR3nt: TGCGCCAGCAGCTTGGCGGGGGGGGCGAGCACAGATACGCAGTATTTT

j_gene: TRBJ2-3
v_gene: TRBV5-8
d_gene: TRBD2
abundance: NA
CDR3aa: CASSLAVTSGGADTQYF
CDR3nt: TGTGCCAGCAGCTTGGCGGTTACTAGCGGGGGGGCTGATACGCAGTATTTT

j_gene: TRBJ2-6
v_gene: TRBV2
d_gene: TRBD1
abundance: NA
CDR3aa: CASSTGGSWDGANVLTF
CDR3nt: TGTGCCAGCAGTACAGGGGGCTCCTGGGATGGGGCCAACGTCCTGACTTTC

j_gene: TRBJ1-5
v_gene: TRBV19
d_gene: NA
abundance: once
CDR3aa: CASISEGVNNQPQHF
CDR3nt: TGTGCCAGTATCTCAGAGGGGGTTAACAATCAGCCCCAGCATTTT

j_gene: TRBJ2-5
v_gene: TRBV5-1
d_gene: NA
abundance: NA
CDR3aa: CASSLATQETQYF
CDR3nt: TGCGCCAGCAGCTTGGCAACCCAAGAGACCCAGTACTTC

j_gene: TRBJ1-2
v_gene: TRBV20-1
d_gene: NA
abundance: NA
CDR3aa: CSVPEGYTF
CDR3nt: TGCAGTGTCCCGGAGGGCTACACCTTC

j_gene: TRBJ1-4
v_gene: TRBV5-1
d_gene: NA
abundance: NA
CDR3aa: CASSLGGADEKLFF
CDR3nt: TGCGCCAGCAGCTTGGGGGGTGCGGATGAAAAACTGTTTTTT

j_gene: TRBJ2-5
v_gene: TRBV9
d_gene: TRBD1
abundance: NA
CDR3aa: CASSADGTAQETQYF
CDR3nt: TGTGCCAGCAGCGCAGACGGGACAGCCCAAGAGACCCAGTACTTC

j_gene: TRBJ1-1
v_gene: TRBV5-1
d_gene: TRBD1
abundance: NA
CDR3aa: CASSSAGTGNTEAFF
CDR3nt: TGCGCCAGCAGCTCCGCCGGGACAGGGAACACTGAAGCTTTCTTT

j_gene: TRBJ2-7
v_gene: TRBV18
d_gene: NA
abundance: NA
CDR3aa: CASSPVLITGSYEQYF
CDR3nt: TGTGCCAGCTCACCAGTTCTTATAACGGGTTCTTACGAGCAGTACTTC

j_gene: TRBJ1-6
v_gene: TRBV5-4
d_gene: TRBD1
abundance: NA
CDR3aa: CASSLGDREYNSPLHF
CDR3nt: TGTGCCAGCAGCTTGGGGGACAGGGAGTATAATTCACCCCTCCACTTT

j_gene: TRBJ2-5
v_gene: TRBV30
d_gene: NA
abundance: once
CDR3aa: CAWTGIETQYF
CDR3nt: TGTGCCTGGACGGGAATAGAGACCCAGTACTTC

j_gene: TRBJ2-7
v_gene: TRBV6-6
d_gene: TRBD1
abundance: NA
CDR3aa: CASRQGIYEQYF
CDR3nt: TGTGCCAGCAGACAGGGGATTTACGAGCAGTACTTC

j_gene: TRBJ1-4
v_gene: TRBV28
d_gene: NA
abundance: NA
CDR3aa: CASSFWGPNEKLFF
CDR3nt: TGTGCCAGCAGTTTTTGGGGACCCAATGAAAAACTGTTTTTT

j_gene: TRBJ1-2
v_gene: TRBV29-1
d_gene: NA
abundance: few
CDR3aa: CSVGGGPGHSDYGYTF
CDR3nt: TGCAGCGTCGGGGGTGGGCCGGGACACAGCGACTATGGCTACACCTTC

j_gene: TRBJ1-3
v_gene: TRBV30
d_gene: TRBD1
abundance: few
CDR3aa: CAWSRDSGSGNTIYF
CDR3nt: TGTGCCTGGAGCCGGGACAGCGGCTCTGGAAACACCATATATTTT

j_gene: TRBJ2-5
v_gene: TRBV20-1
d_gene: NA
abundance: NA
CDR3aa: CSAALEVPRYF
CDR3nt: TGCAGTGCTGCCCTAGAGGTTCCAAGGTACTTC

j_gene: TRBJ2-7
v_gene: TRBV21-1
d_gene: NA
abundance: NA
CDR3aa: CASSKVIPSGGIPGLYEQYF
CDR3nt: TGTGCCAGCAGCAAAGTTATCCCTAGCGGGGGGATCCCCGGCCTTTACGAGCAGTACTTC

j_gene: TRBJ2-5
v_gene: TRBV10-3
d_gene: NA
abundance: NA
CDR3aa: CAIRKPGDQETQYF
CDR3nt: TGTGCCATCAGAAAACCAGGGGACCAAGAGACCCAGTACTTC

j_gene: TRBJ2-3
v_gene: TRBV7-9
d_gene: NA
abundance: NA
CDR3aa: CASSSGKKTGTQYF
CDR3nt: TGTGCCAGCAGCTCCGGAAAAAAAACGGGTACGCAGTATTTT

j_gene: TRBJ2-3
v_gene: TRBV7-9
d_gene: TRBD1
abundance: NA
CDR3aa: CASSLGAGGRTDTQYF
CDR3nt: TGTGCCAGCAGCTTAGGGGCAGGGGGAAGGACAGATACGCAGTATTTT

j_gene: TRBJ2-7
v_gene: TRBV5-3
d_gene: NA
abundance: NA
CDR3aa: CARSFRYHEQYF
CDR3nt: TGTGCCAGAAGCTTTCGGTACCACGAGCAGTACTTC

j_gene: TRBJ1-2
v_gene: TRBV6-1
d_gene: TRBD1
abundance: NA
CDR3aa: CASSNGGTGDLKAF
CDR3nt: TGTGCCAGCAGTAATGGGGGGACAGGGGATCTAAAGGCCTTC

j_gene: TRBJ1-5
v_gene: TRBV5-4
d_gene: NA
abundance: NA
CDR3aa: CASSLWGGRGNQPQHF
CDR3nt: TGTGCCAGCAGCTTGTGGGGGGGTAGAGGCAATCAGCCCCAGCATTTT

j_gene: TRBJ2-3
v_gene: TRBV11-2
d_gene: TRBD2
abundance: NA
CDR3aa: CASSPGLAGASSTDTQYF
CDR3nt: TGTGCCAGCAGCCCCGGACTAGCGGGGGCCTCGAGCACAGATACGCAGTATTTT

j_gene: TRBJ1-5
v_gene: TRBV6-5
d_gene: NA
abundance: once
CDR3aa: CASSYGPGRAQHF
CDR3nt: TGTGCCAGCAGTTACGGGCCGGGCAGGGCCCAGCATTTT

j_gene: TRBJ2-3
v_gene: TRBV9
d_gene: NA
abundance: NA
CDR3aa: CASSVGGDTQYF
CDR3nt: TGTGCCAGCAGCGTAGGTGGCGATACGCAGTATTTT

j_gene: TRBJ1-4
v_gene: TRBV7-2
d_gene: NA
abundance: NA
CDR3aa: CASSLVRAVNEKLFF
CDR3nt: TGTGCCAGCAGCTTAGTGAGGGCAGTTAATGAAAAACTGTTTTTT

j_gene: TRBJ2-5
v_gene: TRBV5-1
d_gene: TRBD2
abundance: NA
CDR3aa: CASSPGTSGVGETQYF
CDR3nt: TGCGCCAGCAGCCCCGGGACTAGCGGGGTTGGAGAGACCCAGTACTTC

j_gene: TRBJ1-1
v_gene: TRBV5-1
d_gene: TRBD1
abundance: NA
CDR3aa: CASSSSGGGKTEAFF
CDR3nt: TGCGCCAGCAGCTCTTCAGGGGGCGGGAAGACTGAAGCTTTCTTT

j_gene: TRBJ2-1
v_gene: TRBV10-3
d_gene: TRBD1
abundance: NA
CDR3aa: CAIWDRGYNEQFF
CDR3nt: TGTGCCATATGGGACAGGGGCTACAATGAGCAGTTCTTC

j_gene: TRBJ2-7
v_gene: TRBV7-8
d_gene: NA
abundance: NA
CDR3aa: CASSHRDTLSYEQYF
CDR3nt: TGTGCCAGCAGCCATCGGGACACCCTCTCCTACGAGCAGTACTTC

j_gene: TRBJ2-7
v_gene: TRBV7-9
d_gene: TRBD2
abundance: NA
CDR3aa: CASSLGTSGVGEQYF
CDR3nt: TGTGCCAGCAGCTTAGGGACTAGCGGGGTTGGCGAGCAGTACTTC

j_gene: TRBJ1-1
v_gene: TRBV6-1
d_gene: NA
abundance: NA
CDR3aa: CASSASLGRVSTEAFF
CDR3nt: TGTGCCAGCAGTGCTTCTTTGGGCAGGGTGAGCACTGAAGCTTTCTTT

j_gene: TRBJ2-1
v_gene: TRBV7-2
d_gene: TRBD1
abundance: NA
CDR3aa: CASSLRDRGVNEQFF
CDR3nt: TGTGCCAGCAGCTTACGGGACAGGGGCGTCAATGAGCAGTTCTTC

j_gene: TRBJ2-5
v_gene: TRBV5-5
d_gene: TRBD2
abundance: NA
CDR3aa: CASSFGRNGETQYF
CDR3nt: TGTGCCAGCAGCTTCGGGAGGAACGGAGAGACCCAGTACTTC

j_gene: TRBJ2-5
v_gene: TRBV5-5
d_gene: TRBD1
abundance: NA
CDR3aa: CASSPGTGGSETQYF
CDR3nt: TGTGCCAGCAGCCCCGGGACAGGGGGATCAGAGACCCAGTACTTC

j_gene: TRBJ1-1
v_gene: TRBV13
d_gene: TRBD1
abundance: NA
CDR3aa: CASIRGQLNTEAFF
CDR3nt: TGTGCCAGCATCCGGGGACAGTTAAACACTGAAGCTTTCTTT